This passage covers 17 T cell receptor beta chains from one sample sequenced in a study of regulatory dendritic cells for organ transplantation. Their antigen targets remain unknown. Allogeneic regulatory or mature dendritic cells were co-cultured for approximately 5 days with CFSE-labeled sorted T cells at 1:10. Method: immunoSEQ multiplex PCR; TCRdb's copy keeps in-frame clones and lacks some. This table holds fewer than 25,000 clones, over 75% found once. Sequencing input: naive CD4+ T cells from blood cultured with dendritic cells. Subset here: CD45RA+ naive T cells. The source of these receptors is a human donor in good health.

The V gene is TRBV19, the J gene TRBJ1-3; D gene unclear. Germline lookup yields CDR1 LNHDA and CDR2 SQIVND (reference sequence). The ends were cut back, 5 bases at V and 0 bases at J, with 20 bases in the middle. The CDR3 totals 18 residues. CDR3 amino acids: CASSDQIAALYSGNTIYF. In DNA, the CDR3 is TGTGCCAGTAGTGATCAGATTGCCGCTCTTTACTCTGGAAACACCATATATTTT. The full variable domain, with the rest looked up from reference TRBV19 and TRBJ1-3, is DGGITQSPKYLFRKEGQNVTLSCEQNLNHDAMYWYRQDPGQGLRLIYYSQIVNDFQKGDIAEGYSVSREKKESFPLTVTSAQKNPTAFYLCASSDQIAALYSGNTIYFGEGSWLTVV.

V is TRBV6-5 and J is TRBJ2-5, with 7 nucleotides matching TRBD1. The J call may not be correct, given that the DNA end is closer to TRBJ2-7. This CDR3 region has 13 residues. The germline V gene encodes CDR1 MNHEY and CDR2 SVGAGI. CDR3 DNA sequence: TGTGCCAGCAGTTACGAGCACAGGGGCGAGCAGTACTTC. It translates to CASSYEHRGEQYF.

The chain couples TRBV7-3 to TRBJ2-5; TRBD1 is a possible D gene (6 bases). CDR3 size: 13 residues. The V gene lost 6 bases and the J gene lost 1 base, with 9 bases spanning the gap. Germline values: CDR1 SGHTA, CDR2 FQGTGA. The CDR3 nucleotides are TGTGCCAGCAGTCCCAGGGGCCAAGAGACCCAGTACTTC. Residues: CASSPRGQETQYF.

This rearrangement joins TRBV7-9 to TRBJ2-3, with D unclear. This CDR3 contains 13 residues. The germline V and J ends were trimmed by 2 bases and 4 bases, with 7 bases remaining between them. Germline values: CDR1 SEHNR, CDR2 FQNEAQ (reference sequence). The CDR3 loop is CASSLRWADTQYF. The CDR3 bases are TGTGCCAGCAGCTTACGGTGGGCAGATACGCAGTATTTT.

This sequence joins TRBV6-6 and TRBJ2-7, with 7 positions matching TRBD1. The CDR3 sequence is 13 residues long. V lost 3 bases, J lost 5 bases, and 4 bases stayed unmatched. Germline loops: CDR1 MNHNY, CDR2 SVGAGI (reference sequence). CDR3 loop: CASSYRGLDEQYF. The CDR3 DNA is TGTGCCAGCAGTTATAGGGGGCTGGACGAGCAGTACTTC.

This chain joins TRBV18 and TRBJ2-3; D is undetermined. The CDR3 covers 13 residues. In germline, CDR1 is KGHSH, CDR2 LQKENI. Trimming shortened V by 3 bases and J by 6 bases, and 10 bases separated the two germline ends. The CDR3 coding sequence is TGTGCCAGCTCACCTACTGCTATGGATACGCAGTATTTT. Protein product: CASSPTAMDTQYF.

This clone was counted between two and nine times. The CDR3 loop is CASSPSGHPGAVGGEQYF. The DNA for the CDR3 is TGTGCCAGCAGCCCAAGCGGTCATCCAGGGGCGGTTGGGGGCGAGCAGTACTTC. The rearrangement links TRBV7-3 to TRBJ2-7, with TRBD1 as a possible D gene (6 bases). Trimming stripped 5 bases from V and 6 bases from J, with 29 bases between. CDR1 SGHTA and CDR2 FQGTGA come from the germline V gene. There are 18 residues in the CDR3.

The chain links TRBV7-9 to TRBJ2-2, with D perhaps TRBD2 (5 bases). The CDR3 totals 17 residues. Trimming left V 3 bases short and J 4 bases short, with 18 bases between. Per the germline V gene, CDR1 is SEHNR and CDR2 is FQNEAQ (reference sequence). CDR3 in amino acids: CASSFQWTHESTGELFF. CDR3 DNA: TGTGCCAGCAGCTTCCAGTGGACTCATGAGAGCACCGGGGAGCTGTTTTTT.

The chain combines TRBV18 with TRBJ2-7; TRBD1 might be the D (5 bases). This CDR3 is 14 amino acids long. V was pared by 5 bases and J by 5 bases, with 16 bases between. The germline CDR1 and CDR2 sequences are KGHSH and LQKENI. CDR3 in amino acids: CASSDLEGHNEQYF. DNA for the CDR3: TGTGCCAGCTCAGATCTGGAAGGACACAACGAGCAGTACTTC.

The chain links TRBV18 to TRBJ1-5; D possibly corresponds to TRBD1 (5 bases). The CDR3 is 14 amino acids. Trimming left V 2 bases short and J 4 bases short, with 9 bases between. Per germline, CDR1 KGHSH and CDR2 LQKENI. This CDR3 reads CASSPGGGNQPQHF. DNA for the CDR3: TGTGCCAGCTCACCAGGGGGGGGGAATCAGCCCCAGCATTTT.

This chain joins TRBV27 and TRBJ1-1; TRBD1 matches 8 bases. This CDR3 has 16 residues. V was pared by 3 bases and J by 5 bases, with 11 bases of the junction left unmatched. In germline, CDR1 is MNHEY, CDR2 SMNVEV (reference sequence). Here the CDR3 reads CASSFGRRTGRTEAFF. The CDR3 DNA is TGTGCCAGCAGTTTTGGTCGTCGGACAGGGAGAACTGAAGCTTTCTTT.

The V gene is TRBV30, the J gene TRBJ1-2; a weak D match, TRBD1 (5 bases). Per germline, CDR1 GTSNPN and CDR2 SVGIG (reference sequence). The V end lost 2 bases, the J end lost 0 bases, and 16 bases lay between the germline ends. The CDR3 contains 16 residues. The CDR3 nucleotides read TGTGCCTGGAGTTATTTGAGGGGCCACTCTAACTATGGCTACACCTTC. Translation: CAWSYLRGHSNYGYTF.

The gene calls are TRBV7-9 and TRBJ1-4; no clear D. Trimming took 4 bases from V and 6 from J, leaving 6 bases between them. Looked up from germline, CDR1 is SEHNR and CDR2 is FQNEAQ (reference sequence). There are 12 residues in the CDR3. In nucleotides, the CDR3 is TGTGCCAGCAGCTCAGGCGATGAAAAACTGTTTTTT. Its translation is CASSSGDEKLFF.

The chain is built from TRBV2 and TRBJ2-5; possible D gene TRBD2, 5 bases. The germline V gene has CDR1 SNHLY and CDR2 FYNNEI. The CDR3 totals 12 residues. Trimming shortened V by 7 bases and J by 1 base, and 7 bases separated the two germline ends. CDR3 sequence reads: CASTRVQETQYF. The CDR3 region has the DNA TGTGCCAGCACGAGGGTCCAAGAGACCCAGTACTTC.

Concerning this clone: The sample contains more than one DNA sequence encoding this CDR3. J is TRBJ2-1 and V is TRBV9; perhaps TRBD1 as D (5 bases). The germline V and J ends were trimmed by 0 bases and 9 bases, with 22 bases remaining between them. This CDR3 spans 17 amino acids. Germline CDR1 and CDR2: SGDLS and YYNGEE. This CDR3 is CASSVEVAAGPTGEQFF. The CDR3, as DNA: TGTGCCAGCAGCGTAGAAGTTGCAGCCGGACCTACAGGTGAGCAGTTCTTC.

The chain employs TRBV27 and TRBJ2-1; 11 bases match TRBD2. The CDR3 extends over 16 amino acids. With V trimmed by 2 bases and J by 8 bases, 8 bases remained unmatched. The germline V gene encodes CDR1 MNHEY and CDR2 SMNVEV (reference sequence). CDR3 coding DNA: TGTGCCAGCAGTTTAGCCTTAGCGGGAGGGCCGGATGAGCAGTTCTTC. The encoded protein is CASSLALAGGPDEQFF.

In this sample, this clone turned up a few times. The genes are TRBV6-4 and TRBJ2-3; possibly TRBD2 for D (6 bases). From germline, CDR1 is MRHNA and CDR2 SNTAGT. The CDR3 has 16 amino acids. Trimming removed 3 bases at V and 3 bases at J, with 16 bases between. The CDR3 reads CASSERLVGGTDTQYF. The DNA for the CDR3 is TGTGCCAGCAGTGAACGACTAGTAGGTGGGACAGATACGCAGTATTTT.